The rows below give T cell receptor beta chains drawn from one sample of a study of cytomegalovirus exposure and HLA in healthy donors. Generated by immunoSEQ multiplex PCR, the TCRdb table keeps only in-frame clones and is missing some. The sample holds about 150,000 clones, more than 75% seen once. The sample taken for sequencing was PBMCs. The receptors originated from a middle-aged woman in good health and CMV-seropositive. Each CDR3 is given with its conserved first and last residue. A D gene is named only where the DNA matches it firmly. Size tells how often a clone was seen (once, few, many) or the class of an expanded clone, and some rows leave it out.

CDR3aa: CASSLAGLAGEGDTQYF
CDR3nt: TGTGCCAGCAGCTTGGCCGGACTAGCGGGAGAGGGGGATACGCAGTATTTT
d_gene: TRBD2
v_gene: TRBV5-6
abundance: few
j_gene: TRBJ2-3

CDR3aa: CASSLMRQETQYF
CDR3nt: TGTGCCAGCAGCTTGATGCGCCAAGAGACCCAGTACTTC
d_gene: -
v_gene: TRBV5-5
abundance: -
j_gene: TRBJ2-5

CDR3aa: CASSRIHASGISYEQYF
CDR3nt: TGTGCCAGCAGCCGTATCCACGCTAGCGGGATCTCCTACGAGCAGTACTTC
d_gene: TRBD2
v_gene: TRBV7-8
abundance: -
j_gene: TRBJ2-7

CDR3aa: CASSQAASGRNYEQFF
CDR3nt: TGTGCCAGCAGCCAGGCAGCTAGCGGGAGAAACTATGAGCAGTTCTTC
d_gene: TRBD2
v_gene: TRBV13
abundance: once
j_gene: TRBJ2-1

CDR3aa: CASSPQGNTSYEQYF
CDR3nt: TGTGCCAGCAGCCCCCAGGGGAACACTTCCTACGAGCAGTACTTC
d_gene: -
v_gene: TRBV21-1
abundance: -
j_gene: TRBJ2-7

CDR3aa: CASSGGQGAGNTIYF
CDR3nt: TGTGCCAGCAGCGGAGGACAGGGGGCAGGAAACACCATATATTTT
d_gene: TRBD1
v_gene: TRBV9
abundance: -
j_gene: TRBJ1-3

CDR3aa: CASSRLAGGELFF
CDR3nt: TGTGCCAGCAGTCGCCTAGCGGGCGGGGAGCTGTTTTTT
d_gene: TRBD2
v_gene: TRBV7-6
abundance: -
j_gene: TRBJ2-2

CDR3aa: CASRREGDTGELFF
CDR3nt: TGTGCCAGCAGGAGGGAGGGTGACACCGGGGAGCTGTTTTTT
d_gene: TRBD2
v_gene: TRBV6-5
abundance: -
j_gene: TRBJ2-2

CDR3aa: CASSLEPNEQFF
CDR3nt: TGCGCCAGCAGCTTGGAGCCGAATGAGCAGTTCTTC
d_gene: -
v_gene: TRBV5-1
abundance: -
j_gene: TRBJ2-1

CDR3aa: CASRETGTSGRAWDTQYF
CDR3nt: TGTGCCAGCAGAGAAACCGGGACTAGCGGGAGGGCATGGGATACGCAGTATTTT
d_gene: TRBD2
v_gene: TRBV6-4
abundance: -
j_gene: TRBJ2-3

CDR3aa: CASSDVGQVASGHF
CDR3nt: TGTGCCAGCAGTGACGTGGGACAGGTCGCATCGGGGCATTTT
d_gene: TRBD1
v_gene: TRBV6-1
abundance: once
j_gene: TRBJ1-5

CDR3aa: CASSLGTWYAGELFF
CDR3nt: TGCGCCAGCAGCTTGGGTACTTGGTACGCCGGGGAGCTGTTTTTT
d_gene: -
v_gene: TRBV5-1
abundance: -
j_gene: TRBJ2-2

CDR3aa: CASSLLTGSYEQYF
CDR3nt: TGTGCCAGCTCACTACTAACCGGGAGCTACGAGCAGTACTTC
d_gene: -
v_gene: TRBV18
abundance: once
j_gene: TRBJ2-7

CDR3aa: CASSQRGGLTFF
CDR3nt: TGTGCCAGTAGCCAGAGGGGAGGGTTAACTTTCTTT
d_gene: -
v_gene: TRBV19
abundance: -
j_gene: TRBJ1-1

CDR3aa: CASSYRGTKNIQYF
CDR3nt: TGTGCCAGCAGTTATAGGGGAACCAAAAACATTCAGTACTTC
d_gene: -
v_gene: TRBV6-5
abundance: once
j_gene: TRBJ2-4

CDR3aa: CASSPTGNYGYTF
CDR3nt: TGTGCCAGCAGCCCCACGGGGAACTATGGCTACACCTTC
d_gene: -
v_gene: TRBV7-9
abundance: -
j_gene: TRBJ1-2

CDR3aa: CASSGQTGADTQYF
CDR3nt: TGTGCCAGTAGTGGGCAAACGGGAGCAGATACGCAGTATTTT
d_gene: -
v_gene: TRBV19
abundance: -
j_gene: TRBJ2-3

CDR3aa: CASSPIRAGANVLTF
CDR3nt: TGCGCCAGCTCCCCTATTCGGGCTGGGGCCAACGTCCTGACTTTC
d_gene: -
v_gene: TRBV5-1
abundance: -
j_gene: TRBJ2-6

CDR3aa: CASRYMTANTGELFF
CDR3nt: TGTGCCAGCAGATACATGACAGCGAACACCGGGGAGCTGTTTTTT
d_gene: -
v_gene: TRBV6-1
abundance: -
j_gene: TRBJ2-2

CDR3aa: CASSVAHAPLGTPATGELFF
CDR3nt: TGTGCCAGCAGCGTAGCGCACGCCCCTTTGGGCACCCCCGCCACCGGGGAGCTGTTTTTT
d_gene: -
v_gene: TRBV9
abundance: -
j_gene: TRBJ2-2

CDR3aa: CASSEGFGFAGVAKNIQYF
CDR3nt: TGTGCCAGCAGTGAAGGTTTTGGGTTCGCGGGAGTAGCCAAAAACATTCAGTACTTC
d_gene: TRBD2
v_gene: TRBV6-1
abundance: -
j_gene: TRBJ2-4

CDR3aa: CSHREDQETQYF
CDR3nt: TGCAGCCACCGCGAGGACCAAGAGACCCAGTACTTC
d_gene: -
v_gene: TRBV29-1
abundance: -
j_gene: TRBJ2-5

CDR3aa: CASSQGWGTGYGYTF
CDR3nt: TGCGCCAGCAGCCAAGGATGGGGGACAGGGTATGGCTACACCTTC
d_gene: TRBD1
v_gene: TRBV4-1
abundance: -
j_gene: TRBJ1-2

CDR3aa: CASSPSQRELFF
CDR3nt: TGTGCCAGCAGCCCTTCACAGAGGGAGCTGTTTTTT
d_gene: -
v_gene: TRBV5-4
abundance: -
j_gene: TRBJ2-2

CDR3aa: CASSFRVSGANVLTF
CDR3nt: TGTGCCAGCAGCTTCCGGGTCAGTGGGGCCAACGTCCTGACTTTC
d_gene: -
v_gene: TRBV5-4
abundance: -
j_gene: TRBJ2-6

CDR3aa: CASSYSGQGNQPQHF
CDR3nt: TGTGCCAGCAGTTACTCTGGACAGGGGAATCAGCCCCAGCATTTT
d_gene: TRBD1
v_gene: TRBV6-6
abundance: -
j_gene: TRBJ1-5

CDR3aa: CATQGAGGELFF
CDR3nt: TGTGCCACACAGGGGGCCGGCGGGGAGCTGTTTTTT
d_gene: TRBD1
v_gene: TRBV11-3
abundance: once
j_gene: TRBJ2-2

CDR3aa: CASSPLGESYEQYF
CDR3nt: TGTGCCAGCAGCCCTCTTGGGGAGTCCTACGAGCAGTACTTC
d_gene: -
v_gene: TRBV9
abundance: -
j_gene: TRBJ2-7

CDR3aa: CASSLLAGPYNEQFF
CDR3nt: TGTGCCAGCAGTTTATTAGCGGGACCCTACAATGAGCAGTTCTTC
d_gene: TRBD2
v_gene: TRBV28
abundance: -
j_gene: TRBJ2-1

CDR3aa: CASSQTRTGGRMNTEAFF
CDR3nt: TGTGCCAGCAGCCAGACTAGGACAGGGGGTCGGATGAACACTGAAGCTTTCTTT
d_gene: TRBD1
v_gene: TRBV4-2
abundance: few
j_gene: TRBJ1-1

CDR3aa: CASSFLNEQFF
CDR3nt: TGTGCCAGCAGTTTTCTCAATGAGCAGTTCTTC
d_gene: -
v_gene: TRBV27
abundance: -
j_gene: TRBJ2-1

CDR3aa: CASSVADSYSYEQYF
CDR3nt: TGTGCCAGCAGCGTCGCGGACTCTTACTCCTACGAGCAGTACTTC
d_gene: -
v_gene: TRBV9
abundance: -
j_gene: TRBJ2-7

CDR3aa: CASSFMGGRTDTQYF
CDR3nt: TGCGCCAGCAGCTTCATGGGAGGGCGCACAGATACGCAGTATTTT
d_gene: TRBD2
v_gene: TRBV5-1
abundance: -
j_gene: TRBJ2-3

CDR3aa: CASSPPQAGVAGELFF
CDR3nt: TGTGCCAGCAGCCCCCCCCAAGCGGGAGTGGCCGGGGAGCTGTTTTTT
d_gene: TRBD2
v_gene: TRBV7-6
abundance: -
j_gene: TRBJ2-2

CDR3aa: CASRPWTNNEQFF
CDR3nt: TGTGCCAGCAGGCCCTGGACAAACAATGAGCAGTTCTTC
d_gene: -
v_gene: TRBV7-2
abundance: -
j_gene: TRBJ2-1

CDR3aa: CASTRSGVYTDTQYF
CDR3nt: TGTGCCAGCACACGCTCCGGGGTCTACACAGATACGCAGTATTTT
d_gene: -
v_gene: TRBV28
abundance: -
j_gene: TRBJ2-3

CDR3aa: CASSKGGDTQYF
CDR3nt: TGTGCCAGCAGCAAGGGGGGGGATACGCAGTATTTT
d_gene: -
v_gene: TRBV21-1
abundance: -
j_gene: TRBJ2-3

CDR3aa: CASSFPGDSWTEAFF
CDR3nt: TGTGCCAGCAGCTTTCCCGGGGACAGTTGGACTGAAGCTTTCTTT
d_gene: TRBD1
v_gene: TRBV5-4
abundance: -
j_gene: TRBJ1-1

CDR3aa: CASQPGISTDTQYF
CDR3nt: TGTGCCAGCCAGCCGGGGATTAGCACAGATACGCAGTATTTT
d_gene: -
v_gene: TRBV7-9
abundance: once
j_gene: TRBJ2-3

CDR3aa: CASSPFSLGRYGYTF
CDR3nt: TGTGCCAGCAGCCCTTTCTCTCTAGGGAGATATGGCTACACCTTC
d_gene: -
v_gene: TRBV7-9
abundance: -
j_gene: TRBJ1-2

CDR3aa: CASRIGLASSGELFF
CDR3nt: TGTGCCAGTAGAATAGGACTAGCGTCATCCGGGGAGCTGTTTTTT
d_gene: TRBD2
v_gene: TRBV19
abundance: -
j_gene: TRBJ2-2

CDR3aa: CASSTENTGELFF
CDR3nt: TGTGCCAGCAGCACAGAAAACACCGGGGAGCTGTTTTTT
d_gene: -
v_gene: TRBV5-4
abundance: -
j_gene: TRBJ2-2

CDR3aa: CASSPGSSYEQYF
CDR3nt: TGTGCCAGCAGCCCTGGCAGCTCCTACGAGCAGTACTTC
d_gene: -
v_gene: TRBV5-4
abundance: -
j_gene: TRBJ2-7